A single sample gave rise to the 19 T cell receptor beta chains below, sequenced in a study of blood T cell repertoires in COVID-19. The table came from immunoSEQ multiplex PCR; TCRdb's copy has only in-frame clones and leaves some out. The sample records about 76,000 clones, around 91% being singletons. Sequenced sample: peripheral blood. These receptors were obtained from a human donor in a cohort sampled during active COVID-19.

The chain is built from TRBV4-3 and TRBJ2-2; the match to TRBD1 covers 7 bases. Unmatched junction bases numbered 5, after V lost 4 bases and J lost 6 bases. The CDR3 runs 14 residues. Germline CDR1 is LGHNA and CDR2 is YSLEER. CDR3 region: CASSRDRAPGELFF. Written as DNA, the CDR3 is TGCGCCAGCAGCCGAGACAGGGCCCCCGGGGAGCTGTTTTTT.

This chain connects TRBV18 to TRBJ1-5; TRBD1 matches 8 bases. The V gene end was trimmed by 6 bases and the J gene end by 5 bases; junction bases not matched to a gene: 9. CDR1 is KGHSH, CDR2 LQKENI, per germline. The length of the CDR3 is 15 residues. CDR3 residues: CASSPGQGRHQPQHF. Here the CDR3 DNA reads TGTGCCAGCTCGCCTGGACAGGGCCGCCATCAGCCCCAGCATTTT.

The chain is built from TRBV5-6 and TRBJ2-3, with D perhaps TRBD2 (6 bases). Trimming pared 0 bases from V and 4 bases from J, leaving 18 bases between. Germline CDR1 is SGHDT and CDR2 is YYEEEE. This CDR3 is 17 amino acids long. In nucleotides, the CDR3 is TGTGCCAGCAGCTTGGTCGGGACTGTAAAAGAGGCAGATACGCAGTATTTT. It codes for CASSLVGTVKEADTQYF. The full variable domain, completed using reference TRBV5-6 and TRBJ2-3, is DAGVTQSPTHLIKTRGQQVTLRCSPKSGHDTVSWYQQALGQGPQFIFQYYEEEERQRGNFPDRFSGHQFPNYSSELNVNALLLGDSALYLCASSLVGTVKEADTQYFGPGTRLTVL.

The rearrangement joins TRBV2 to TRBJ2-5; D is perhaps TRBD2 (6 bases). Germline V gene data show CDR1 as SNHLY and CDR2 as FYNNEI. The CDR3 has 14 amino acids. V was shortened by 6 bases and J by 5 bases, with 16 bases between the two germline ends. DNA for the CDR3: TGTGCCAGCAGGGTAACCGGGACTCTCGAGACCCAGTACTTC. It encodes CASRVTGTLETQYF.

The genes are TRBV20-1 and TRBJ1-2; D possibly corresponds to TRBD1 (5 bases). Trimming stripped 6 bases from V and 5 bases from J, with 10 bases between. The CDR3 spans 11 residues. Germline loops: CDR1 DFQATT, CDR2 SNEGSKA (reference sequence). CDR3 coding DNA: TGCAGTGCCACGGGGGGTTATGGCTACACCTTC. This encodes CSATGGYGYTF.

The rearrangement links TRBV10-3 to TRBJ2-5; 14 nucleotides agree with TRBD2. J gave up 5 bases and V 4 bases, and 9 bases lay outside the gene matches. The germline V gene has CDR1 ENHRY and CDR2 SYGVKD. CDR3 length: 17 amino acids. CDR3 sequence: CAISASVTSGGEETQYF. CDR3 coding DNA: TGTGCCATCAGTGCATCTGTGACTAGCGGGGGGGAGGAGACCCAGTACTTC.

CDR3 sequence (DNA): TGCGCCAGCAGTGAGGAAGGGGGACCCCAGCATTTT. Translated: CASSEEGGPQHF. V gene TRBV10-1 combines with J gene TRBJ1-5, with D possibly being TRBD1 (6 bases). CDR3 length: 12 residues. V gave up 2 bases and J gave up 10 bases, with 9 bases separating them. CDR1 is WNHNN and CDR2 is SYGVQD in the germline V gene (reference sequence).

This clone has just one count. The gene calls are TRBV19 and TRBJ1-2; no clear D gene. The CDR3 spans 12 residues. The V end lost 8 bases, the J end lost 0 bases, and 7 bases lay between the germline ends. Germline CDR1 reads LNHDA; CDR2 reads SQIVND (reference sequence). The DNA for the CDR3 is TGTGCCAGTGCGATTACTAACTATGGCTACACCTTC. It encodes CASAITNYGYTF.

About this clone: Other nucleotide sequences from this sample produce the same CDR3. This chain joins TRBV24-1 and TRBJ2-1, with 10 bases matching TRBD2. The V gene's germline CDR1 is KGHDR and CDR2 SFDVKD. CDR3 length: 16 amino acids. V lost 3 bases, J lost 10 bases, and 11 bases stayed unmatched. The CDR3 sequence: CATSDPSGGLWGEQFF. CDR3 DNA: TGTGCCACCAGTGATCCTAGCGGGGGTCTATGGGGGGAGCAGTTCTTC.

The V call is TRBV7-2, the J call TRBJ1-2, with D hard to call. The CDR3 loop spans 13 amino acids. Trimming pared 4 bases from V and 6 bases from J, leaving 12 bases between. CDR1 and CDR2 from the germline V gene are SGHTA and FQGNSA. The CDR3 protein is CASSSSFFDGYTF. The DNA for the CDR3 is TGTGCCAGCAGCTCTTCCTTTTTCGATGGCTACACCTTC.

This chain links TRBV10-3 with TRBJ1-5; no definite D call. Germline V gene sequence: CDR1 ENHRY, CDR2 SYGVKD. This CDR3 is built from 12 residues. The V and J ends lost 8 bases and 1 base respectively, with 6 bases between them. The CDR3 DNA sequence: TGTGCCATCGAGAGAAGCAATCAGCCCCAGCATTTT. It encodes CAIERSNQPQHF.

The chain recombines TRBV11-2 with TRBJ2-1; 12 bases map to TRBD1. Per the germline V gene, CDR1 is SGHAT and CDR2 is FQNNGV. The CDR3 runs 15 residues. Trimming cost V 3 bases and J 9 bases; bases outside gene matches: 6. The CDR3, as DNA: TGTGCCAGCAGCTTGAGGGGACAGGGGGCATTTGAGCAGTTCTTC. Protein: CASSLRGQGAFEQFF.

The CDR3, as DNA: TGTGCCAGCAGTTATGGCGGCTATGGCTACACCTTC. Translation: CASSYGGYGYTF. This rearrangement joins TRBV12-3 or TRBV12-4 to TRBJ1-2; D gene uncertain. The CDR3 loop spans 12 amino acids. Trimming removed 4 bases at V and 4 bases at J, with 7 bases between.

The chain couples TRBV7-9 to TRBJ1-1; perhaps TRBD1 as D (6 bases). The V end was cut by 5 bases, the J end by 3 bases, with 19 bases between. The CDR3 loop spans 16 amino acids. Germline assignment: CDR1 SEHNR and CDR2 FQNEAQ (reference sequence). The CDR3 region is CASSQLHREGYTEAFF. The CDR3 DNA sequence: TGTGCCAGCAGCCAACTCCACAGGGAGGGCTACACTGAAGCTTTCTTT.

In its sample, this clone was seen once. The gene calls are TRBV6-4 and TRBJ1-1; 7 bases map to TRBD1. The CDR3 has 15 amino acids. The germline gives CDR1 MRHNA, CDR2 SNTAGT. The V and J ends lost 2 bases and 5 bases, in that order; junction bases with no gene match: 8. The CDR3 coding sequence is TGTGCCAGCAGTGACGGTTCGACAGGGAGGACTGAAGCTTTCTTT. Amino acids: CASSDGSTGRTEAFF.

This chain uses TRBV19 with TRBJ2-1, with D possibly TRBD1 on 5 matching bases. Deletions cut 5 bases from V and 4 bases from J, with 12 bases between. The CDR3 is 14 residues long. Germline V gives CDR1 LNHDA, CDR2 SQIVND (reference sequence). The CDR3: CASSFQGRYNEQFF. The CDR3 nucleotides read TGTGCCAGTAGTTTCCAGGGAAGGTACAATGAGCAGTTCTTC.

This clone was seen only a few times. V usage is TRBV7-8 and J usage is TRBJ1-1; 7 bases are shared with TRBD1. The V gene's germline CDR1 is SGHVS and CDR2 FQNEAQ. The J segment lost 4 bases and the V segment lost 5 bases, leaving 7 bases of the junction unmatched. The CDR3 has 14 residues. The CDR3 loop reads CASSVQGQSTEAFF. The CDR3, as DNA: TGTGCCAGCAGCGTACAGGGGCAGAGCACTGAAGCTTTCTTT.

The chain links TRBV6-2 or TRBV6-3 to TRBJ2-5; TRBD2 might be the D (6 bases). The ends were cut back, 1 base at V and 1 base at J, with 13 bases in the middle. The CDR3 sequence is 16 residues long. Per germline, CDR1 MNHEY and CDR2 SVGEGT. CDR3 sequence (DNA): TGTGCCAGCAGTTACTTGGGGGGAGCGTCCCAAGAGACCCAGTACTTC. Translated, it gives CASSYLGGASQETQYF.

The CDR3 DNA is TGCGCCAGCAGCTTGCCAGGGGGCTCTGGGGCCAACGTCCTGACTTTC. Translated: CASSLPGGSGANVLTF. The chain has TRBV5-1 and TRBJ2-6, with 7 bases aligning to TRBD1. Germline V lookup: CDR1 SGHRS, CDR2 YFSETQ. The CDR3 runs to 16 residues. With V trimmed by 1 base and J by 0 bases, 1 base remained unmatched.